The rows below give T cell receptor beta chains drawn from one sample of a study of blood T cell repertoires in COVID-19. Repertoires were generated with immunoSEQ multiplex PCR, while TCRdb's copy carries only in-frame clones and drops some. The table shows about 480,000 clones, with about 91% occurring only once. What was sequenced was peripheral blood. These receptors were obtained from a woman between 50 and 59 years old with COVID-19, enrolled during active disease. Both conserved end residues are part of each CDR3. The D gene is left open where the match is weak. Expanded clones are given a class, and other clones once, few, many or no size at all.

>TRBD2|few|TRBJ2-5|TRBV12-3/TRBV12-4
CASSLGGRGTQYF
TGTGCCAGCAGTTTAGGGGGGAGGGGGACCCAGTACTTC
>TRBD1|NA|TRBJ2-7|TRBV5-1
CASSLGQGRYEQYF
TGCGCCAGCAGCTTGGGACAGGGTCGCTACGAGCAGTACTTC
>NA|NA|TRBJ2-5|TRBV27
CASSLITGEETQYF
TGTGCCAGCAGTTTAATCACAGGCGAAGAGACCCAGTACTTC
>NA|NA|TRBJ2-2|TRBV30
CAWSRLETTGELFF
TGTGCCTGGAGCCGGTTGGAGACCACCGGGGAGCTGTTTTTT
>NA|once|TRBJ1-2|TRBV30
CAWSDVRAGGGYTF
TGTGCCTGGAGTGACGTGAGGGCCGGCGGAGGCTACACCTTC
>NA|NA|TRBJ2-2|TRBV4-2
CASSQEGLNTGELFF
TGTGCCAGCAGCCAAGAGGGGCTGAACACCGGGGAGCTGTTTTTT
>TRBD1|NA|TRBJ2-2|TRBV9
CASSARQGATGELFF
TGTGCCAGCAGCGCCCGACAGGGGGCGACCGGGGAGCTGTTTTTT
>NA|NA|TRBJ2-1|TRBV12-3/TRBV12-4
CASSLQGYNEQFF
TGTGCCAGCAGTTTACAGGGATACAATGAGCAGTTCTTC
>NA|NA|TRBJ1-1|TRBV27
CASSINWNTEAFF
TGTGCCAGCAGTATTAATTGGAACACTGAAGCTTTCTTT
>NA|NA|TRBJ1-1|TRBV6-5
CASVRGRAFF
TGTGCCAGCGTGAGGGGGAGAGCTTTCTTT
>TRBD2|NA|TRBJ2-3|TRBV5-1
CASSFLAGVSTDTQYF
TGCGCCAGCAGCTTCCTAGCGGGGGTTAGCACAGATACGCAGTATTTT
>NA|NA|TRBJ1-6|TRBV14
CASSLRVDSSPLHF
TGTGCCAGCAGCCTCAGGGTTGACAGTTCACCCCTCCACTTT
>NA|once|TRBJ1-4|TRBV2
CASREGRVGGAANEKLFF
TGTGCCAGCAGGGAAGGGAGAGTCGGGGGGGCGGCTAATGAAAAACTGTTTTTT
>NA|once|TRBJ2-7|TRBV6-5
CASSQTGQRYEQYF
TGTGCCAGCAGTCAGACAGGTCAACGGTACGAGCAGTACTTC
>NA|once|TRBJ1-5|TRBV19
CASRPGDYSNQPQHF
TGTGCCAGCCGCCCGGGGGACTATAGCAATCAGCCCCAGCATTTT
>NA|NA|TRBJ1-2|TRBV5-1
CASSRDTTNYGYTF
TGCGCCAGCAGCCGGGACACAACTAACTATGGCTACACCTTC
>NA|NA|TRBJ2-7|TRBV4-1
CASSQGQEYYEQYF
TGCGCCAGCAGCCAAGGACAGGAGTACTACGAGCAGTACTTC
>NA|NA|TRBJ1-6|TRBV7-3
CASSLVEGLRSYNSPLHF
TGTGCCAGCAGCTTAGTCGAGGGATTGCGCTCCTATAATTCACCCCTCCACTTT
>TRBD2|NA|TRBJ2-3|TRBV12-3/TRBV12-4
CASSLLRGGKYF
TGTGCCAGCAGTTTGTTGCGGGGGGGAAAGTATTTT
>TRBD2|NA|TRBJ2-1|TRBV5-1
CASSWGTSGSYNEQFF
TGCGCCAGCAGCTGGGGGACTAGCGGGAGCTACAATGAGCAGTTCTTC
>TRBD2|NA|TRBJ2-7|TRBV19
CASSPKPLAGGPSYEQYF
TGTGCCAGTAGTCCCAAACCACTAGCGGGGGGACCCTCCTACGAGCAGTACTTC
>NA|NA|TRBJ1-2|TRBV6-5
CASTEITVNYGYTF
TGTGCCAGCACCGAGATCACAGTGAACTATGGCTACACCTTC
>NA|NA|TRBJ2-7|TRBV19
CASSLGLGVYEQYF
TGTGCCAGTAGTTTGGGACTGGGAGTTTACGAGCAGTACTTC
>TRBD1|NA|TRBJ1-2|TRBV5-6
CASSLGTGDANTF
TGTGCCAGCAGCTTGGGGACAGGGGACGCTAACACCTTC
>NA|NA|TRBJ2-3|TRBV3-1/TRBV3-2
CASSSRVSPSTDTQYF
TGTGCCAGCAGCTCCCGGGTATCACCTAGCACAGATACGCAGTATTTT
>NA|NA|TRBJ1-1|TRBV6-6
CASSPGVEQVNTEAFF
TGTGCCAGCAGTCCAGGGGTCGAGCAGGTGAACACTGAAGCTTTCTTT
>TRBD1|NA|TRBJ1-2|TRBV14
CASSHGNTLRTGYYGYTF
TGTGCCAGCAGCCACGGCAATACACTAAGGACAGGCTACTATGGCTACACCTTC
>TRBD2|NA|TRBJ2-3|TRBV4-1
CASRRLAGDTGPDTQYF
TGCGCCAGCCGGCGACTAGCGGGGGACACGGGGCCAGATACGCAGTATTTT
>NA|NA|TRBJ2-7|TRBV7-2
CASRLGRDRSYEQYF
TGTGCCAGCAGGCTGGGGCGGGACAGATCCTACGAGCAGTACTTC